This note documents a single T cell receptor (beta chain) sequence. Donors had localized lung adenocarcinoma, a non-small cell lung cancer. TCRdb used MiXCR to reprocess the PCR reads, holding one entry per CDR3 protein. The sample lists some 20,000 distinct CDR3 sequences, around 46% occurring once. V shed 1 base and J 6 bases; nucleotides not matched to a gene: 1. Germline V gene sequence: CDR1 GTSNPN, CDR2 SVGIG (reference sequence). The CDR3 length is 13 residues. This sample is drawn from a study of CD4 and CD8 cells across lung adenocarcinoma regions. The specimen sequenced was CD4+ T cells from the margin of a lung tumor. The sequence was collected from a male donor with lung adenocarcinoma. The CD4 and CD8 labels of this study may be unreliable. The chain links TRBV30 to TRBJ2-2, with 8 bases fitting TRBD1. The CDR3, as DNA: TGTGCCTGGAGTGAACAGGGGGCCGGGGAGCTGTTTTTT. Translation: CAWSEQGAGELFF.